This T cell receptor beta chain was sequenced in a study of T-cell reconstitution after alpha-beta-depleted transplantation in children. Trimming pared 1 base from V and 0 bases from J, leaving 11 bases between. Per germline, CDR1 SGHKS and CDR2 YYEKEE (reference sequence). There are 16 residues in the CDR3. It was with unique molecular identifiers that the TCRbeta library was prepared. TCRdb re-called the PCR reads through MiXCR, storing one row per CDR3 protein. The sample shows around 340,000 distinct CDR3 sequences, roughly 13% of them seen only once. V usage is TRBV5-5 and J usage is TRBJ2-1; D is possibly TRBD2 (5 bases). This sequence originates from a human donor who donated a stem cell graft to a child with Fanconi anemia. This material consisted of PBMCs, taken from the stem cell graft. The CDR3 DNA reads as TGTGCCAGCAGCTTGTTAGGAGCGGTCTCCTACAATGAGCAGTTCTTC. Protein sequence: CASSLLGAVSYNEQFF. Full variable domain (remainder filled in from reference TRBV5-5 and TRBJ2-1): DAGVTQSPTHLIKTRGQQVTLRCSPISGHKSVSWYQQVLGQGPQFIFQYYEKEERGRGNFPDRFSARQFPNYSSELNVNALLLGDSALYLCASSLLGAVSYNEQFFGPGTRLTVL.